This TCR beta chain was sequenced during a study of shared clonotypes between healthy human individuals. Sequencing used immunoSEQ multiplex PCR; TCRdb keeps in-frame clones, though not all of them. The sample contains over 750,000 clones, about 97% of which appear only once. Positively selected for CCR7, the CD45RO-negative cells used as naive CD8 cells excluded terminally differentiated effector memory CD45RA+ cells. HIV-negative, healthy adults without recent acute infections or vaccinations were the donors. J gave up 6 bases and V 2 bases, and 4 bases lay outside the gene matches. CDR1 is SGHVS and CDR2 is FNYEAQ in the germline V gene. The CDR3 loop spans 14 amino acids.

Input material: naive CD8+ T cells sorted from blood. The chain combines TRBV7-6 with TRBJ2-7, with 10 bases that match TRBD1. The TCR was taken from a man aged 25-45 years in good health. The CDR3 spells CASSLRQGAVEQYF. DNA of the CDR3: TGTGCCAGCAGCTTAAGACAGGGGGCGGTCGAGCAGTACTTC.